The 18 T cell receptor beta chains presented below share a single source sample, sequenced in a study of cytomegalovirus exposure and HLA in healthy donors. PCR primers comprised 60 Vbeta and 13 Jbeta primers. Libraries were prepared by immunoSEQ multiplex PCR; TCRdb keeps only in-frame clonotypes and omits some of them. The table includes around 210,000 clones, 80% to 90% detected once. Material: PBMCs. The source is a girl under 10 years old in good health and CMV-seronegative.

The chain uses TRBV5-4 and TRBJ2-5; 8 bases fit TRBD1. The CDR3 is 13 amino acids. Trimming took 4 bases from V and 3 from J; bases not matched to a gene: 2. The germline V gene has CDR1 SGHNT and CDR2 YYREEE (reference sequence). CDR3 nucleotide sequence: TGTGCCAGCAGCCGGACAGGGAAAGAGACCCAGTACTTC. Protein product: CASSRTGKETQYF.

The chain has TRBV19 and TRBJ1-2, with no clear D. V lost 6 bases and J 7 bases, leaving 12 bases between the germline ends. The CDR3 length is 12 residues. CDR1 and CDR2 from the germline V gene are LNHDA and SQIVND (reference sequence). Here the CDR3 reads CASSEVAGGYTF. The CDR3 region has the DNA TGTGCCAGTAGCGAGGTCGCGGGTGGCTACACCTTC.

For the CDR3, the DNA is TGTGCCAGCAGTTTACACGGGACATTTAGCAATCAGCCCCAGCATTTT. It is translated as CASSLHGTFSNQPQHF. The chain combines TRBV6-5 with TRBJ1-5; D possibly corresponds to TRBD1 (6 bases). Trimming pared 4 bases from V and 0 bases from J, leaving 13 bases between. The germline CDR1 and CDR2 sequences are MNHEY and SVGAGI. CDR3 size: 16 residues.

The chain recombines TRBV6-6 with TRBJ2-3; tentative D call: TRBD2 (6 bases). Germline V lookup: CDR1 MNHNY, CDR2 SVGAGI (reference sequence). The CDR3 has 15 amino acids. Trimming pared 8 bases from V and 2 bases from J, leaving 17 bases between. The CDR3 DNA reads TGTGCCAGCTCGGTCGGGGGAAAAAACACAGATACGCAGTATTTT. As protein: CASSVGGKNTDTQYF.

This clone was seen a single time. The V call is TRBV15, the J call TRBJ1-5; 7 nucleotides agree with TRBD1. CDR1 is LNHNV, CDR2 YYDKDF, per germline (reference sequence). Unmatched junction bases numbered 5, after V lost 5 bases and J lost 1 base. The CDR3 loop spans 15 amino acids. In nucleotides, the CDR3 is TGTGCCACCAGCTGGCAGGGGGTGAGCAATCAGCCCCAGCATTTT. Its translation is CATSWQGVSNQPQHF.

V and J are TRBV30 and TRBJ2-3; D gene unclear. The germline CDR1 and CDR2 sequences are GTSNPN and SVGIG (reference sequence). The CDR3 runs 13 residues. V lost 0 bases to trimming and J lost 1 base, with 5 bases between them. CDR3 DNA sequence: TGTGCCTGGAGTGTACTCGGCACAGATACGCAGTATTTT. This gives the protein CAWSVLGTDTQYF.

This clone is a singleton in its sample. This chain links TRBV27 with TRBJ1-2, with TRBD1 matching over 7 bases. The CDR3 covers 15 residues. After removal of 5 bases from V and 8 bases from J, the junction contained 14 bases not matched to a gene. Per the germline V gene, CDR1 is MNHEY and CDR2 is SMNVEV (reference sequence). This CDR3 reads CASSPNIGTVLGYTF. DNA of the CDR3: TGTGCCAGCAGTCCTAATATTGGGACAGTTCTCGGCTACACCTTC.

V usage is TRBV27 and J usage is TRBJ1-6, with a weak D call TRBD1 (5 bases). Per the germline V gene, CDR1 is MNHEY and CDR2 is SMNVEV (reference sequence). V was pared by 3 bases and J by 8 bases, with 11 bases between. This CDR3 has 14 amino acids. The CDR3 loop is CASSFTGGHSPLHF. The CDR3 DNA sequence: TGTGCCAGCAGTTTTACCGGGGGTCATTCACCCCTCCACTTT.

The V and J genes are TRBV5-5 and TRBJ2-7; tentatively, D is TRBD1 (5 bases). CDR3 length: 14 residues. Germline V gene lookup returns CDR1 SGHKS and CDR2 YYEKEE (reference sequence). V was trimmed by 2 bases and J by 5 bases, leaving 14 bases between them. The CDR3 spells CASSLWQGKDEQYF. CDR3 bases: TGTGCCAGCAGCTTATGGCAGGGCAAAGACGAGCAGTACTTC.

This rearrangement joins TRBV19 to TRBJ2-7, with 9 bases fitting TRBD1. The germline gives CDR1 LNHDA, CDR2 SQIVND (reference sequence). The CDR3 spans 12 residues. The V and J ends lost 6 bases and 7 bases, in that order; junction bases with no gene match: 4. This chain's CDR3 is CASRQGAGEQYF. CDR3 sequence (DNA): TGTGCCAGTAGACAGGGGGCAGGGGAGCAGTACTTC.

In DNA form, the CDR3 reads TGTGCCACCAGCATCGGAGATCGGGATACGCAGTATTTT. Residues: CATSIGDRDTQYF. The chain carries TRBV15 and TRBJ2-3; D uncertain. Trimming removed 4 bases from V and 6 bases from J, with 11 bases in between. This CDR3 spans 13 amino acids. Germline V lookup: CDR1 LNHNV, CDR2 YYDKDF (reference sequence).

This clone has a single count. CDR3 in DNA: TGTGCCACCAGCATGCCCGACAGGGGAGGTAATTCACCCCTCCACTTT. Translating gives CATSMPDRGGNSPLHF. The genes are TRBV15 and TRBJ1-6; TRBD1 matches at 8 bases. The V segment lost 4 bases and the J segment 6 bases; nucleotides outside the gene matches: 8. CDR3 length: 16 residues. CDR1 is LNHNV, CDR2 YYDKDF, per germline (reference sequence).

The chain uses TRBV19 and TRBJ1-4; 8 bases match TRBD1. This CDR3 region has 15 residues. Unmatched junction bases numbered 13, after V lost 5 bases and J lost 11 bases. Germline-derived CDR1 and CDR2 are LNHDA and SQIVND (reference sequence). In DNA, the CDR3 is TGTGCCAGTAGTCCCCGAGGACAGGGAATGAGGAAACTGTTTTTT. Amino acid sequence: CASSPRGQGMRKLFF.

The CDR3 loop reads CASSSGTAISYTQYF. CDR3 DNA: TGTGCCAGCAGTTCCGGGACAGCCATTAGTTATACGCAGTATTTT. The chain recombines TRBV27 with TRBJ2-3; TRBD1 matches at 7 bases. CDR1 is MNHEY, CDR2 SMNVEV, per germline (reference sequence). The J segment lost 7 bases and the V segment lost 4 bases, leaving 11 bases of the junction unmatched. The CDR3 sequence is 15 residues long.

The gene calls are TRBV4-1 and TRBJ1-4; TRBD1 agrees at 7 bases. This CDR3 region has 15 residues. CDR1 and CDR2 from the germline V gene are MGHRA and YSYEKL. V was clipped by 1 base and J by 3 bases; unmatched bases: 2. CDR3 residues: CASSQVQGPNEKLFF. The CDR3, as DNA: TGCGCCAGCAGCCAAGTACAGGGGCCTAATGAAAAACTGTTTTTT.

The chain combines TRBV30 with TRBJ1-5; D unclear. Germline V gene data show CDR1 as GTSNPN and CDR2 as SVGIG (reference sequence). V dropped 1 base and J dropped 0 bases, with 10 bases sitting between them. The length of the CDR3 is 15 residues. CDR3 sequence: CAWSGAVSSNQPQHF. CDR3 in DNA: TGTGCCTGGAGTGGTGCAGTGTCTAGCAATCAGCCCCAGCATTTT.

This clone was detected only a few times. The rearrangement links TRBV7-2 to TRBJ2-2, with TRBD1 matching over 9 bases. Germline-derived CDR1 and CDR2 are SGHTA and FQGNSA. J gave up 5 bases and V 3 bases, and 4 bases lay outside the gene matches. The CDR3 loop spans 15 amino acids. DNA of the CDR3: TGTGCCAGCAGCTTTCGGACAGGGGTTACCGGGGAGCTGTTTTTT. Translating gives CASSFRTGVTGELFF.

The chain combines TRBV20-1 with TRBJ1-2, with D unclear. Germline values: CDR1 DFQATT, CDR2 SNEGSKA (reference sequence). V lost 0 bases, J lost 9 bases, and 5 bases lay in between. CDR3 length: 10 residues. The CDR3 reads CSARDLSYTF. The CDR3 DNA follows: TGCAGTGCTAGAGATCTAAGCTACACCTTC.